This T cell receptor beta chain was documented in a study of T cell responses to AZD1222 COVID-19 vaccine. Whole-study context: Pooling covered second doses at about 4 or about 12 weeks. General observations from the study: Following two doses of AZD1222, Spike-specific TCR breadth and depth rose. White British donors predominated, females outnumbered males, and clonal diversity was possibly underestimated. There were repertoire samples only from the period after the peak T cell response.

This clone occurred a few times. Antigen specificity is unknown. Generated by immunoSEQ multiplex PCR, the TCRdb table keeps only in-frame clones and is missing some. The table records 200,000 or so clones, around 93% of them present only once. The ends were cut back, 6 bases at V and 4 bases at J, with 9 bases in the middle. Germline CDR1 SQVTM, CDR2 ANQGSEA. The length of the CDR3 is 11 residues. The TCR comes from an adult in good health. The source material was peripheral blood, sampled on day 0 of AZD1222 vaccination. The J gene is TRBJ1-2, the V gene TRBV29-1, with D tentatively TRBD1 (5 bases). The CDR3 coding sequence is TGCAGCGTAGGGGTTTTCTATGGCTACACCTTC. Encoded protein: CSVGVFYGYTF.